These 2 T cell receptor beta chains originate from one sample sequenced in a study of control samples from healthy donors and cancer patients. Libraries were prepared by immunoSEQ multiplex PCR; TCRdb keeps only in-frame clonotypes and omits some of them. The table shows 120,000 or so clones, with around 89% occurring only once. Sequences were obtained from PBMCs. The source of these receptors is a woman in her sixties or seventies with lung cancer.

The chain couples TRBV14 to TRBJ2-7; 7 nucleotides match TRBD2. From germline, CDR1 is SGHDN and CDR2 FVKESK. The CDR3 spans 12 residues. The J segment lost 6 bases and the V segment lost 4 bases, leaving 3 bases of the junction unmatched. The CDR3 loop is CASSRWGGEQYF. The CDR3 nucleotides read TGTGCCAGCAGCCGATGGGGGGGCGAGCAGTACTTC.

This chain joins TRBV7-3 and TRBJ2-3; 9 positions match TRBD1. Germline V gene lookup returns CDR1 SGHTA and CDR2 FQGTGA. After removal of 3 bases from V and 2 bases from J, the junction contained 6 bases not matched to a gene. The CDR3 sequence is 16 residues long. The chain's CDR3 is CASSFTGTGYTDTQYF. CDR3 DNA sequence: TGTGCCAGCAGCTTCACCGGGACAGGGTACACAGATACGCAGTATTTT.